This TCR beta chain originates from a study of shared clonotypes between healthy human individuals (dated by TCRdb to 2019 to 2021). For the wider study: A couple of women and a few men aged 18 to 49 years were included in the cohort. Blood TCR repertoires of a handful of healthy adults were deeply sequenced to estimate repertoire size and the extent of clonotype sharing between individuals. To increase sequencing depth and limit assay-specific biases, different laboratories used diverse techniques to prepare libraries and sequence TCR repertoires. Leukapheresis yielded between about 0.85 and 10 billion PBMCs per donor.

Donors were healthy HIV-negative adults with no recently reported acute infections or vaccinations. Every donor was a Caucasian adult living in Nashville, Tennessee, USA. For unsorted samples, tens of millions of PBMCs were counted, and genomic DNA was extracted using the QIAamp DNA Blood Mini kit. After blood collection by leukapheresis, PBMCs were isolated using Ficoll-Histopaque density gradient centrifugation and then cryopreserved in the vapor phase of liquid nitrogen. Results the study describes overall, beyond this receptor: Sampling was restricted to blood, and TCR repertoires in tissues likely differ from the TCR repertoires found in blood. Pairwise subsampling indicated that sequencing depth was expected to affect the degree of clonotype sharing among donors. Because the study included only a small number of donors, the genetic and exposure-history diversity represented was limited.

Using the deep immunoSEQ assay, multiplex PCR amplified TCR CDR3 regions from genomic DNA. Extracted genomic DNA from each cell subset was distributed evenly across all wells of several immunoSEQ 96-well plates, and each plate was treated as a replicate. For unsorted PBMC, roughly 0.3 ug genomic DNA, equal to 30,000 or so T cell genomes, was loaded into each replicate PCR. Genomic DNA from unsorted PBMC was sequenced over ten immunoSEQ deep assay plates. Purified libraries were quantified with a Qubit 3.0 fluorometer, sized on a Bioanalyzer 2100, and re-quantified with the KAPA Library Quantification kit. Every immunoSEQ 96-well plate was sequenced on a dedicated single-read 150-cycle Illumina NextSeq 550 flow cell. The study's own analysis went as follows. Because the immunoSEQ output included only junctional sequences and no quality scores, the filtering could not be the same as the filtering used for full-length reads. Sequences were annotated with PyIR, a Python wrapper for IgBLAST v1.9, and V/J genes and CDR3 were assigned using IMGT germline references. Reads with weak V/J assignments (E-value above 1e-6), missing CDR3, stop codons, out-of-frame junctions, or ambiguous translated residues were removed. A V3J clonotype was defined by an identical inferred V gene, J gene, and CDR3 amino acid sequence. To compute the percentage overlap between repertoires, the number of shared unique clonotypes was divided by the size of the smaller repertoire. Three approaches were used to assess repertoire richness: RTK rarefaction, the Chao1 estimator, and Recon v2.1 estimates of unobserved clonotypes. The source is immuneACCESS, and TCRdb retained only in-frame sequences with V and J called. Part of the clones is not carried over; for the studies checked, unresolved V genes explain less than half of this, and the remainder is unexplained. V, J and clone size reflect that table, while D and trimming were determined from the DNA. The sample table lists about 490,000 clones, 76% of them with a count of one. The ten largest account for 10% to 15% of the sample.

V lost 5 bases and J lost 10 bases, and the count of bases not matched to a germline gene is 12. The CDR1 and CDR2 encoded by the germline V gene are SGHVS and FQNEAQ. Taken from cysteine to phenylalanine, the CDR3 has 15 residues. Solely the CDR3 DNA is kept, with 45 bases framed from the first base. Concerning this clone itself: This clone's antigen is unknown. No much larger clone is present one base from it, and per-base qualities are unavailable.

This chain is built from TRBV7-8 and TRBJ2-1; 9 bases in the middle match TRBD2. Sequences were obtained from PBMCs. This clonotype was obtained from a woman aged 40 to 49 in good health. Some clones in this sample may be carry-over from other donors' samples. The CDR3: CASSPSAGGLGEQFF. The DNA is TGTGCCAGCAGCCCCTCTGCGGGAGGGCTCGGGGAGCAGTTCTTC.